Shown below are 25 T cell receptor beta chains from a single sample sequenced in a study of cytomegalovirus exposure and HLA in healthy donors. PCR amplification relied on 60 Vbeta primers (plus 13 Jbeta primers). Sequencing was performed with immunoSEQ multiplex PCR; in TCRdb, only in-frame clones are kept and a portion is missing. Of tens of thousands of clones in the sample, 70% to 85% were seen once. The source material was PBMCs. Receptor source: a man aged 50 or older in good health and CMV-seronegative.

This clone was detected only a few times. The chain combines TRBV7-2 with TRBJ2-4, with 7 bases fitting TRBD1. V trimming: 5 bases; J trimming: 2 bases; junction bases outside the gene matches: 9. From germline, CDR1 is SGHTA and CDR2 FQGNSA. The CDR3 covers 16 residues. The CDR3 coding sequence is TGTGCCAGCAGCCCTCGGGACAGTATAACCAAAAACATTCAGTACTTC. The encoded protein is CASSPRDSITKNIQYF.

This clone was recorded only once. The gene calls are TRBV18 and TRBJ2-2, with 7 nucleotides matching TRBD1. Losses at the gene ends were 2 bases for V and 0 bases for J; bases not matched to a gene: 0. CDR1 and CDR2 (germline): KGHSH, LQKENI. This CDR3 region has 15 residues. CDR3 loop: CASSPGQANTGELFF. CDR3 DNA: TGTGCCAGCTCACCAGGACAGGCGAACACCGGGGAGCTGTTTTTT.

This chain joins TRBV7-9 and TRBJ2-3, with 9 bases fitting TRBD2. V dropped 5 bases and J dropped 11; count of bases not matched to a gene: 11. The V gene's germline CDR1 is SEHNR and CDR2 FQNEAQ (reference sequence). This CDR3 spans 14 amino acids. In nucleotides, the CDR3 is TGTGCCAGCAGCCCGATTAGCGGGAGTTTTGGGCAGTATTTT. It codes for CASSPISGSFGQYF. The full variable domain, in which reference TRBV7-9 and TRBJ2-3 provide the parts outside the CDR3, is DTGVSQNPRHKITKRGQNVTFRCDPISEHNRLYWYRQTLGQGPEFLTYFQNEAQLEKSRLLSDRFSAERPKGSFSTLEIQRTEQGDSAMYLCASSPISGSFGQYFGPGTRLTVL.

The gene calls are TRBV6-1 and TRBJ2-7, with a possible D match to TRBD1 (6 bases). The CDR3 has 15 residues. The V gene's germline CDR1 is MNHNS and CDR2 SASEGT. Trimming removed 2 bases at V and 4 bases at J, with 15 bases between. The CDR3, as DNA: TGTGCCAGCAGTGAACAGGGGCGGGTTGGTTACGAGCAGTACTTC. Residues: CASSEQGRVGYEQYF.

The chain has TRBV2 and TRBJ1-2, with TRBD1 matching over 10 bases. Trimming at V came to 5 bases and at J to 4 bases, leaving 4 bases not matched to a gene. The germline V gene has CDR1 SNHLY and CDR2 FYNNEI. CDR3 length: 14 residues. CDR3 sequence: CASSWDRGSYGYTF. The DNA of the CDR3 is TGTGCCAGCAGTTGGGACAGGGGATCCTATGGCTACACCTTC.

The CDR3: CASGTSGYNEQFF. In nucleotides, the CDR3 is TGTGCCAGTGGGACTAGCGGTTACAATGAGCAGTTCTTC. The V and J genes are TRBV6-6 and TRBJ2-1, with 11 bases identical to TRBD2. With V trimmed by 9 bases and J by 4 bases, 2 bases remained unmatched. The CDR3 consists of 13 residues. Germline CDR1 MNHNY, CDR2 SVGAGI (reference sequence).

The gene calls are TRBV4-3 and TRBJ2-7, with D perhaps matching TRBD1 (5 bases). Germline CDR1 LGHNA, CDR2 YSLEER. The CDR3 extends over 14 amino acids. The germline V and J ends were trimmed by 0 bases and 2 bases, with 8 bases remaining between them. The CDR3 here is CASSQDKQAYEQYF. The CDR3, as DNA: TGCGCCAGCAGCCAAGATAAACAGGCCTACGAGCAGTACTTC.

The chain is built from TRBV18 and TRBJ2-5, with a weak D call TRBD2 (7 bases). The V gene lost 2 bases and the J gene lost 1 base, with 14 bases spanning the gap. The length of the CDR3 is 16 residues. Germline V CDR1 and CDR2: KGHSH, LQKENI. The CDR3 nucleotides are TGTGCCAGCTCACCATTAGGGGCGGGGGCCCAAGAGACCCAGTACTTC. Residues: CASSPLGAGAQETQYF.

This clone was seen a single time. The J gene is TRBJ1-5, the V gene TRBV15; TRBD1 is a possible D gene (5 bases). This CDR3 has 15 residues. V lost 0 bases and J 7 bases, leaving 13 bases between the germline ends. CDR1 and CDR2 from the germline V gene are LNHNV and YYDKDF (reference sequence). The CDR3 protein is CATSRDGGVYQPQHF. DNA of the CDR3: TGTGCCACCAGCAGAGATGGGGGGGTTTACCAGCCCCAGCATTTT.

The genes are TRBV10-3 and TRBJ1-5, with D perhaps TRBD1 (6 bases). The length of the CDR3 is 14 residues. The germline V gene has CDR1 ENHRY and CDR2 SYGVKD. Trimming took 5 bases from V and 5 from J, leaving 13 bases between them. CDR3: CAISRQGSDQPQHF. As DNA, the CDR3 is TGTGCCATCAGTCGTCAGGGGTCGGATCAGCCCCAGCATTTT.

V usage is TRBV5-1 and J usage is TRBJ2-3; weak D call: TRBD1 (6 bases). Germline CDR1 and CDR2: SGHRS and YFSETQ. Between the trimmed V and J ends, which lost 4 bases and 2 bases, there was a span of 14 bases. CDR3 length: 15 amino acids. CDR3 region: CASSRHRADTDTQYF. The CDR3 nucleotides are TGCGCCAGCAGCCGGCACAGGGCCGACACAGATACGCAGTATTTT.

J is TRBJ2-7 and V is TRBV28, with D possibly TRBD2 on 5 matching bases. Trimming removed 3 bases at V and 0 bases at J, with 15 bases between. Per germline, CDR1 MDHEN and CDR2 SYDVKM. This CDR3 region has 16 residues. The CDR3 spells CASSFTGSLSSYEQYF. In DNA form, the CDR3 reads TGTGCCAGCAGTTTTACGGGGTCCCTAAGCTCCTACGAGCAGTACTTC.

The V call is TRBV7-9, the J call TRBJ1-1, with 9 positions matching TRBD1. This CDR3 has 15 residues. The germline V gene has CDR1 SEHNR and CDR2 FQNEAQ (reference sequence). With 1 base clipped from V and 4 bases from J, the junction kept 4 bases outside the gene matches. The CDR3 sequence: CASSLGGTGFTEAFF. CDR3 nucleotide sequence: TGTGCCAGCAGCTTAGGGGGGACAGGGTTCACTGAAGCTTTCTTT.

About this clone itself: Compared with germline, one end of the junction differs, possibly owing to a read error. V gene TRBV5-1 combines with J gene TRBJ1-2, with 10 bases fitting TRBD1. Germline loops: CDR1 SGHRS, CDR2 YFSETQ. CDR3 length: 17 amino acids. CDR3 residues: CASSLYGTGEQSYGYPF. CDR3 sequence (DNA): TGCGCCAGCAGCTTGTACGGGACAGGGGAGCAGAGCTATGGCTACCCCTTC.

This clone was recorded only once. The chain has TRBV5-4 and TRBJ2-5; D not resolved. Germline lookup yields CDR1 SGHNT and CDR2 YYREEE (reference sequence). The CDR3 covers 13 residues. V lost 0 bases and J lost 5, with 8 bases in between. CDR3 region: CASSLAGTETQYF. The CDR3 nucleotides read TGTGCCAGCAGCTTGGCTGGCACGGAGACCCAGTACTTC.

V and J are TRBV6-4 and TRBJ2-1; D not resolved. This CDR3 is 16 amino acids long. The V gene lost 0 bases and the J gene lost 0 bases, with 9 bases spanning the gap. Germline assignment: CDR1 MRHNA and CDR2 SNTAGT. CDR3 sequence (DNA): TGTGCCAGCAGTGACTCTTCGATTAGCTCCTACAATGAGCAGTTCTTC. It encodes CASSDSSISSYNEQFF.

The V call is TRBV10-3, the J call TRBJ2-1; 7 positions match TRBD2. The CDR3 runs to 17 residues. The germline V gene has CDR1 ENHRY and CDR2 SYGVKD. V trimming: 2 bases; J trimming: 2 bases; junction bases outside the gene matches: 9. In nucleotides, the CDR3 is TGTGCCATCAGTGAGACGTATGGGGGGAGGGCCTACAATGAGCAGTTCTTC. This codes for CAISETYGGRAYNEQFF.

This clone was seen once. The V gene is TRBV5-4, the J gene TRBJ1-1; D not certain. This CDR3 is built from 15 residues. The germline V gene has CDR1 SGHNT and CDR2 YYREEE (reference sequence). V gave up 6 bases and J gave up 1 base, with 16 bases separating them. The CDR3 protein is CASINPVAGNTEAFF. The DNA for the CDR3 is TGTGCCAGCATCAACCCGGTGGCAGGGAACACTGAAGCTTTCTTT.

This chain connects TRBV6-1 to TRBJ2-7; 10 bases agree with TRBD1. With 5 bases clipped from V and 0 bases from J, the junction kept 1 base outside the gene matches. CDR3 length equals 14 residues. CDR1 is MNHNS and CDR2 is SASEGT in the germline V gene. This CDR3 is CASSRTGGSYEQYF. In DNA form, the CDR3 reads TGTGCCAGCAGTCGGACAGGGGGCTCCTACGAGCAGTACTTC.

This clone was observed once. An end of the junction differs from the germline gene, which may be a read error. The chain combines TRBV7-8 with TRBJ2-7, with TRBD1 identical over 8 bases. Germline assignment: CDR1 SGHVS and CDR2 FQNEAQ. CDR3 length: 13 amino acids. CDR3 region: CASSLGENRDRIF. The CDR3 DNA follows: TGTGCCAGCAGCTTAGGGGAGAATCGGGACAGGATTTTC.

The chain couples TRBV28 to TRBJ2-5; 9 bases line up with TRBD1. Germline values: CDR1 MDHEN, CDR2 SYDVKM. V was clipped by 7 bases and J by 5 bases; unmatched bases: 8. The CDR3 extends over 14 amino acids. CDR3 DNA sequence: TGTGCCAGCACCACGACAGGGGGTAGGGAGACCCAGTACTTC. It yields the protein CASTTTGGRETQYF.

The CDR3 DNA sequence: TGTGCCCTACAGGGGTCGGACACTGAAGCTTTCTTT. Protein: CALQGSDTEAFF. The chain links TRBV28 to TRBJ1-1; 7 bases map to TRBD1. The CDR3 consists of 12 residues. Trimming removed 11 bases from V and 3 bases from J; junction bases left unmatched: 6. Germline values: CDR1 MDHEN, CDR2 SYDVKM.

The V and J genes are TRBV19 and TRBJ2-5, with 12 bases aligning to TRBD2. This CDR3 spans 15 amino acids. Germline V gene sequence: CDR1 LNHDA, CDR2 SQIVND (reference sequence). V trimming: 5 bases; J trimming: 5 bases; junction bases outside the gene matches: 6. The CDR3 loop is CASSETSGSRETQYF. In DNA form, the CDR3 reads TGTGCCAGTAGTGAGACTAGCGGGAGTAGGGAGACCCAGTACTTC.

This chain joins TRBV28 and TRBJ1-2, with a weak D call TRBD1 (5 bases). Trimming shortened V by 2 bases and J by 4 bases, and 14 bases separated the two germline ends. The CDR3 length is 15 residues. Germline assignment: CDR1 MDHEN and CDR2 SYDVKM. Here the CDR3 reads CASSLTAGRGYGYTF. The CDR3 DNA reads TGTGCCAGCAGTTTAACGGCGGGAAGGGGCTATGGCTACACCTTC.

V and J are TRBV9 and TRBJ2-2, with a weak D call TRBD1 (7 bases). Germline V gene sequence: CDR1 SGDLS, CDR2 YYNGEE. V was pared by 0 bases and J by 6 bases, with 12 bases between. The CDR3 sequence is 15 residues long. CDR3 in DNA: TGTGCCAGCAGCGTAGCTAGCAGGGGGGCCGGGGAGCTGTTTTTT. Its protein is CASSVASRGAGELFF.